This note documents a single TCR beta chain sequence. Antigen: not known. This sample was included in a study of T cell responses to AZD1222 COVID-19 vaccine. TCRdb keeps only in-frame clones here, not all; method: immunoSEQ multiplex PCR. The sample includes approximately 110,000 clones, around 90% seen only once; the top ten take roughly 7%. This CDR3 spans 15 amino acids. Per germline, CDR1 KGHSH and CDR2 LQKENI. Unmatched junction bases numbered 8, after V lost 6 bases and J lost 1 base. Study-level results: Repertoires were obtained only post-peak T cell response.

The specimen comprised peripheral blood, sampled on day 0 of AZD1222 vaccination. The gene calls are TRBV18 and TRBJ1-1; 7 bases align to TRBD1. The receptor's source is an adult in good health. The CDR3 DNA sequence: TGTGCCAGCTCCCTCAGGACAGGCACGAACACTGAAGCTTTCTTT. This encodes CASSLRTGTNTEAFF.